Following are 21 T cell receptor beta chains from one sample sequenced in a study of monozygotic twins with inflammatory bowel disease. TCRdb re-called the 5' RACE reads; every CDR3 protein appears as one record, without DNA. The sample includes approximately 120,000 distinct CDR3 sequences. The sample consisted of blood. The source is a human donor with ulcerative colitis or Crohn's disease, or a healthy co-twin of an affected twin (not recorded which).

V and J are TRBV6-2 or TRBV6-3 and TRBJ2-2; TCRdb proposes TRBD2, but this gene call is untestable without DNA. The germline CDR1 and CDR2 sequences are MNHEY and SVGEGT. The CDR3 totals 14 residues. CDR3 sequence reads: CASSPSLEAGELFF.

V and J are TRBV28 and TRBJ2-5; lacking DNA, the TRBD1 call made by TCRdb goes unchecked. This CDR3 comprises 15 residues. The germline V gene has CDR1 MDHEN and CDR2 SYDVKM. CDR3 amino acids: CASSSSQGWQETQYF.

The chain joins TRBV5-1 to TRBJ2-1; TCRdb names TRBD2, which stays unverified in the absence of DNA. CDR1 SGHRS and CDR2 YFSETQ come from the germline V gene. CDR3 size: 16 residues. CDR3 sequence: CASSLTWATEGDEQFF.

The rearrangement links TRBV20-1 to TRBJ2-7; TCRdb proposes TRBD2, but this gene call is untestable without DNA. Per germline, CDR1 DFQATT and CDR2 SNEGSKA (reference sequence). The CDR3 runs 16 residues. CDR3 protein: CSASVGLAGPIYEQYF.

The CDR3 sequence: CSVDGGTDTQYF. This chain connects TRBV29-1 to TRBJ2-3. CDR3 length: 12 residues. CDR1 SQVTM and CDR2 ANQGSEA come from the germline V gene.

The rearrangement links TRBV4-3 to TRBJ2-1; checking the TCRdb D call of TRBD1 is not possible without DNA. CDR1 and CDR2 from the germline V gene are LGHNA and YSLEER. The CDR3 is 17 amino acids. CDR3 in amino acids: CASSQTQGQGAYNEQFF.

The chain's CDR3 is CASSVGGSAEAFF. The V and J genes are TRBV9 and TRBJ1-1. Per germline, CDR1 SGDLS and CDR2 YYNGEE. The CDR3 covers 13 residues.

The CDR3: CASSQDPWTEAFF. V and J are TRBV4-1 and TRBJ1-1. Germline V lookup: CDR1 MGHRA, CDR2 YSYEKL. This CDR3 is 13 amino acids long.

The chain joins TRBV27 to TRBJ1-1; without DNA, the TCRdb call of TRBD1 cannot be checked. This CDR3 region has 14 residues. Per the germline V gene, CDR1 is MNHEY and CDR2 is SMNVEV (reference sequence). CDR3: CASSYRGRDTEAFF.

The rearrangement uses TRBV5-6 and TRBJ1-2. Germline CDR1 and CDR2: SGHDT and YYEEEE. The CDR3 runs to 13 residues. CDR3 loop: CASSRPGNYGYTF.

CDR3 residues: CASSSQGVNSPLHF. The genes are TRBV5-6 and TRBJ1-6; TCRdb designates TRBD1, a call that cannot be tested without DNA. The CDR3 runs to 14 residues. Germline V gives CDR1 SGHDT, CDR2 YYEEEE. Using reference TRBV5-6 and TRBJ1-6 for the parts outside the CDR3, the full variable domain is DAGVTQSPTHLIKTRGQQVTLRCSPKSGHDTVSWYQQALGQGPQFIFQYYEEEERQRGNFPDRFSGHQFPNYSSELNVNALLLGDSALYLCASSSQGVNSPLHFGNGTRLTVT.

The CDR3 protein is CASSPHSGGASYNEQFF. The chain carries TRBV3-1 and TRBJ2-1; TCRdb reports TRBD2, a call that lacks DNA to check it against. The CDR3 has 17 amino acids. Germline lookup yields CDR1 LGHDT and CDR2 YNNKEL (reference sequence).

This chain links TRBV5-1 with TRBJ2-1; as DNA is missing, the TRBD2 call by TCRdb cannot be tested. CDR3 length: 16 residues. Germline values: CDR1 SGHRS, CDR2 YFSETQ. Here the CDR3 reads CASSPFLAGGYNEQFF. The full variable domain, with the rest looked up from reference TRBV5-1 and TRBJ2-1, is KAGVTQTPRYLIKTRGQQVTLSCSPISGHRSVSWYQQTPGQGLQFLFEYFSETQRNKGNFPGRFSGRQFSNSRSEMNVSTLELGDSALYLCASSPFLAGGYNEQFFGPGTRLTVL.

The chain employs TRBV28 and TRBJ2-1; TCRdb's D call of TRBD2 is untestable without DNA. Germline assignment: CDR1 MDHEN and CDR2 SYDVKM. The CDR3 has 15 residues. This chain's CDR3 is CASSFSGGGYNEQFF.

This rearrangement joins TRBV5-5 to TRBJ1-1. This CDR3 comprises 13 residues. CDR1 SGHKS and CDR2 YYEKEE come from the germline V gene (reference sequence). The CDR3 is CASSALLDTEAFF.

Here the CDR3 reads CSARDLPPDEKLFF. The V and J genes are TRBV20-1 and TRBJ1-4. Germline V gene data show CDR1 as DFQATT and CDR2 as SNEGSKA (reference sequence). The CDR3 is 14 amino acids.

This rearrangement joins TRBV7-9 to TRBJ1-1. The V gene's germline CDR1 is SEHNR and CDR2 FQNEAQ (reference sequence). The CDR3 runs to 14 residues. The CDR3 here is CASSFRTVNTEAFF. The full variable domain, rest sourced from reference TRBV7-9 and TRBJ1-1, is DTGVSQNPRHKITKRGQNVTFRCDPISEHNRLYWYRQTLGQGPEFLTYFQNEAQLEKSRLLSDRFSAERPKGSFSTLEIQRTEQGDSAMYLCASSFRTVNTEAFFGQGTRLTVV.

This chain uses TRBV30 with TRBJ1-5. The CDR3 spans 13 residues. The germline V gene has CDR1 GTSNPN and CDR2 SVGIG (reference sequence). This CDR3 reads CACQGGYTQPQHF.

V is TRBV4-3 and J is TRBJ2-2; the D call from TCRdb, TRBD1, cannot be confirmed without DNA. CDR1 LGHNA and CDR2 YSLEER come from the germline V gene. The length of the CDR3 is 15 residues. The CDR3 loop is CASSQGDRDSGELFF.

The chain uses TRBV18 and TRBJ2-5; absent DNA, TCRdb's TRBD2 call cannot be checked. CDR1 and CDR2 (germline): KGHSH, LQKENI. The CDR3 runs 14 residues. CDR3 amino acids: CASSPLAGEETQYF.

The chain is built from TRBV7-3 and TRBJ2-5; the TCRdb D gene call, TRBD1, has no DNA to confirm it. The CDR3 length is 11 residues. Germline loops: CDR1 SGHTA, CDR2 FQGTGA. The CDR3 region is CASSRGGTQYF.